This TCR beta chain was recovered during a study of T cell repertoires in cytomegalovirus infection. Background on the study: CMV infection together with matching HLA type was indicated by public TCR beta signatures. General study results and limits: People with CMV and the relevant HLA were identified by cumulative public TCR beta family frequency. It was HLA-C-restricted CMV-specific TCR beta clonotypes that dominated the response ex vivo.

Via MiXCR, TCRdb re-called the reads, giving one row per CDR3 protein. The sample has about 740,000 distinct CDR3 sequences, roughly a third seen once. The CDR3 length is 17 residues. The germline V gene encodes CDR1 MDHEN and CDR2 SYDVKM. Trimming cost V 9 bases and J 0 bases, with 21 bases left between them. To note about this clonotype: Its antigen is unidentified.

The sequence was collected from a human donor in good health (CMV status not recorded). Some clones in this sample may be carry-over from other donors' samples. The material sequenced was PBMCs. The V gene is TRBV28, the J gene TRBJ2-4; D unresolved. CDR3 sequence (DNA): TGTGCCAGAAGATCACAGTCCTTGGGTCTAGCCAAAAACATTCAGTACTTC. Translating it yields CARRSQSLGLAKNIQYF.